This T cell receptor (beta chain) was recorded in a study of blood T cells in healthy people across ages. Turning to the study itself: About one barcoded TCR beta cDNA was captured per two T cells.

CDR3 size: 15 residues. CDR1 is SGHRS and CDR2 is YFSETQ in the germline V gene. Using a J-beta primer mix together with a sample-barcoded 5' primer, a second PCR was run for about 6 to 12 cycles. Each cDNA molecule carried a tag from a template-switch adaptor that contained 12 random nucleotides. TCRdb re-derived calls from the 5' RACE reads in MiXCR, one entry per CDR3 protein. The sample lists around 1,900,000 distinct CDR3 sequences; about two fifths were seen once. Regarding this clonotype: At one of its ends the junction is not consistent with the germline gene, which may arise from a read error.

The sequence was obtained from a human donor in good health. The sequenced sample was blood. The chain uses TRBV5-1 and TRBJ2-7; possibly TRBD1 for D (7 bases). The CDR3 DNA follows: TGCGCCAGCAAAGAGCCGGGGGACAGTTCCTACGAGCGGTACTTC. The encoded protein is CASKEPGDSSYERYF.